This passage covers 15 T cell receptor beta chains from one sample sequenced in a study of T cells in Graves' hyperthyroidism and ophthalmopathy. Amplification of TCR beta CDR3 regions used RNA as the template. A set of HTBI primers served as the primers for a first-round RT-PCR of the TCR CDR3. TCRdb processed the multiplex PCR reads anew with MiXCR; each CDR3 protein has one entry. Here the sample spans about 400,000 distinct CDR3 sequences, approximately 14% being singletons. The sequenced material came from blood. These receptors were obtained from a young man with Graves' ophthalmopathy.

This clonotype was detected ten times or more. The chain recombines TRBV5-1 with TRBJ2-7, with D tentatively TRBD1 (5 bases). Germline values: CDR1 SGHRS, CDR2 YFSETQ. Trimming removed 0 bases at V and 6 bases at J, with 7 bases between. The CDR3 extends over 12 amino acids. The CDR3 reads CASSLGQREQYF. The CDR3 nucleotides read TGCGCCAGCAGCTTGGGACAGCGCGAGCAGTACTTC.

This clonotype was recorded at least ten times. The rearrangement uses TRBV13 and TRBJ1-4; no firm D call. This CDR3 has 15 residues. Trimming pared 2 bases from V and 1 base from J, leaving 8 bases between. Per germline, CDR1 PRHDT and CDR2 FYEKMQ (reference sequence). This CDR3 reads CASSLFHRTNEKLFF. Written as DNA, the CDR3 is TGTGCCAGCAGCTTATTCCACAGAACTAATGAAAAACTGTTTTTT.

The sample holds one count of this clonotype. The chain couples TRBV6-5 to TRBJ2-1; 7 bases align to TRBD1. This CDR3 is built from 14 residues. Germline trimming cut 0 bases from V and 8 bases from J; bases unmatched to any gene: 4. Germline CDR1 reads MNHEY; CDR2 reads SVGAGI. CDR3 sequence reads: CASSYSQQGYEQFF. The CDR3 DNA sequence: TGTGCCAGCAGTTACTCTCAACAGGGGTATGAGCAGTTCTTC.

At least ten counts were recorded for this clonotype. The chain is built from TRBV4-1 and TRBJ1-2; D perhaps matches TRBD1 (6 bases). The length of the CDR3 is 17 residues. Germline CDR1 and CDR2: MGHRA and YSYEKL. Trimming left V 5 bases short and J 5 bases short, with 24 bases between. This CDR3 reads CASSENRNQGTLYGYTF. The CDR3 nucleotides are TGCGCCAGCAGCGAGAACCGAAACCAGGGGACGTTATATGGCTACACCTTC.

This clonotype was counted at least ten times. The chain recombines TRBV18 with TRBJ2-3, with 7 bases fitting TRBD1. This CDR3 is 15 amino acids long. Germline trimming cut 3 bases from V and 1 base from J; bases unmatched to any gene: 4. The germline gives CDR1 KGHSH, CDR2 LQKENI. The CDR3 loop reads CASSPQGTGTDTQYF. The CDR3 DNA follows: TGTGCCAGCTCACCCCAAGGGACAGGCACAGATACGCAGTATTTT. The full variable domain, in which reference TRBV18 and TRBJ2-3 provide the parts outside the CDR3, is NAGVMQNPRHLVRRRGQEARLRCSPMKGHSHVYWYRQLPEEGLKFMVYLQKENIIDESGMPKERFSAEFPKEGPSILRIQQVVRGDSAAYFCASSPQGTGTDTQYFGPGTRLTVL.

This clonotype showed up just once. This may be a read error, as it is one base from a much larger clone. The CDR3 nucleotides read TGTGCCAGCAGTCCCTTCCAGGGAGAAGAGACCCAGTACTTC. Protein: CASSPFQGEETQYF. This rearrangement joins TRBV6-1 to TRBJ2-5, with D possibly called TRBD1 or TRBD2 (5 bases each). There are 14 residues in the CDR3. Germline V gene lookup returns CDR1 MNHNS and CDR2 SASEGT. V was clipped by 5 bases and J by 3 bases, with 13 bases between them.

This clonotype was counted only a few times. In DNA form, the CDR3 reads TGTGCCAGCAGACAGAACCCGGATGGAAATTCACCCCTCCACTTT. Amino acid sequence: CASRQNPDGNSPLHF. V and J are TRBV5-5 and TRBJ1-6, with no clear D. V shed 5 bases and J shed 7 bases, with 16 bases lying between them. The germline V gene has CDR1 SGHKS and CDR2 YYEKEE (reference sequence). The CDR3 runs to 15 residues.

Written as DNA, the CDR3 is TGCGCCAGCAACCTACTAGCGCCTATCTCTGGGGCCAACGTCCTGACTTTC. Translation gives CASNLLAPISGANVLTF. The chain is built from TRBV5-1 and TRBJ2-6, with 7 bases matching TRBD2. Per the germline V gene, CDR1 is SGHRS and CDR2 is YFSETQ. V lost 6 bases, J lost 0 bases, and 9 bases stayed unmatched. The CDR3 runs 17 residues.

In this sample, this clonotype turned up many times. This sequence joins TRBV7-3 and TRBJ2-1; D possibly corresponds to TRBD2 (5 bases). Deletions cut 5 bases from V and 0 bases from J, with 23 bases between. There are 19 residues in the CDR3. Germline values: CDR1 SGHTA, CDR2 FQGTGA. The CDR3 spells CASSVGRLARPGSYNEQFF. The CDR3 DNA reads as TGTGCCAGCAGCGTAGGGAGACTCGCGAGGCCAGGCTCCTACAATGAGCAGTTCTTC. The full variable domain, with the rest looked up from reference TRBV7-3 and TRBJ2-1, is GAGVSQTPSNKVTEKGKYVELRCDPISGHTALYWYRQSLGQGPEFLIYFQGTGAADDSGLPNDRFFAVRPEGSVSTLKIQRTERGDSAVYLCASSVGRLARPGSYNEQFFGPGTRLTVL.

There are many counts of this clonotype. As DNA, the CDR3 is TGTGCCAGCAGTCCGTGGCAGGGACCCCATCCCCTCCACTTT. It encodes CASSPWQGPHPLHF. The V call is TRBV12-3 or TRBV12-4, the J call TRBJ1-6; TRBD1 might be the D (5 bases). V was clipped by 5 bases and J by 13 bases, with 18 bases between them. The CDR3 runs 14 residues.

This clonotype was counted at least ten times. The chain is built from TRBV3-1 and TRBJ2-2; D is tentatively TRBD1 or TRBD2 (5 bases each). The CDR3 consists of 15 residues. In germline, CDR1 is LGHDT, CDR2 YNNKEL (reference sequence). The ends were cut back, 4 bases at V and 2 bases at J, with 11 bases in the middle. The CDR3 DNA follows: TGTGCCAGCAGCCGCTGGGACCTAAACACCGGGGAGCTGTTTTTT. Protein: CASSRWDLNTGELFF.

As regards this clonotype: A much larger clone lies a single base off, so this may be a read error. The chain carries TRBV5-1 and TRBJ2-3, with D unclear. Germline CDR1 SGHRS, CDR2 YFSETQ. The CDR3 totals 13 residues. The V end was cut by 0 bases, the J end by 7 bases, with 9 bases between. The CDR3 sequence: CASSLVWANTQYF. CDR3 DNA: TGCGCCAGCAGCTTGGTATGGGCAAATACGCAGTATTTT.

This clonotype was seen at least ten times. V and J are TRBV7-9 and TRBJ2-7; 9 nucleotides line up with TRBD1. This CDR3 has 16 residues. Germline CDR1 SEHNR, CDR2 FQNEAQ (reference sequence). The trim removed 5 bases at V and 2 bases at J, leaving 10 bases unmatched. The CDR3 coding sequence is TGTGCCAGCAGCACCGACCCGGGACAGGGCCCCTACGAGCAGTACTTC. Translated, it gives CASSTDPGQGPYEQYF.

V gene TRBV19 combines with J gene TRBJ2-4, with 9 bases fitting TRBD2. CDR1 is LNHDA, CDR2 SQIVND, per germline (reference sequence). The ends lost 0 bases at V and 3 bases at J; junction bases unmatched: 3. CDR3 size: 16 residues. CDR3 sequence reads: CASSIDPSGNKNIQYF. In nucleotides, the CDR3 is TGTGCCAGTAGTATAGATCCTAGCGGGAACAAAAACATTCAGTACTTC.

This clonotype was seen ten or more times. V usage is TRBV12-3 or TRBV12-4 and J usage is TRBJ2-2; D is unresolved. Trimming left V 8 bases short and J 6 bases short, with 10 bases between. This CDR3 comprises 12 residues. CDR3 loop: CASQIGSGELFF. The CDR3 region has the DNA TGTGCCAGCCAAATTGGGTCCGGGGAGCTGTTTTTT.